The T cell receptor (beta chain) under discussion was sequenced for a study of blood T cell repertoires in COVID-19. Study information: Acute-phase and convalescent COVID-19 samples originated in the United States, Italy and Spain.

From germline, CDR1 is LGHDT and CDR2 YNNKEL (reference sequence). The V and J ends lost 1 base and 3 bases respectively, with 6 bases between them. The length of the CDR3 is 13 residues. The method was immunoSEQ multiplex PCR; TCRdb's version includes in-frame clones alone and lacks a portion of them. This table has some 150,000 clones, over 80% appearing once. This clone was counted only a few times. The sequencing input was peripheral blood. This receptor was taken from a woman between 50 and 59 years old with acute or convalescent COVID-19. V gene TRBV3-1 (or the pseudogene TRBV3-2) combines with J gene TRBJ1-1, with D unclear. For the CDR3, the DNA is TGTGCCAGCAGCCAAGTCTCGGACACTGAAGCTTTCTTT. Translating it yields CASSQVSDTEAFF.